This T cell receptor (beta chain) was identified in a study of blood T cell repertoires in COVID-19. Participants' own reports of clinical history determined their cohort assignment. Sequencing used immunoSEQ multiplex PCR; TCRdb keeps in-frame clones, though not all of them. The table includes some 250,000 clones, approximately 90% detected once. This CDR3 spans 15 amino acids. Germline V gene sequence: CDR1 LNHDA, CDR2 SQIVND (reference sequence). The V and J ends lost 6 bases and 8 bases respectively, with 19 bases between them. This chain uses TRBV19 with TRBJ1-4; perhaps TRBD1 as D (5 bases). The receptor was derived from a human donor in a cohort exposed to, infected with or recovered from COVID-19 (not recorded which). The donor label of this sample is uncertain. The sequenced sample consisted of PBMCs or T cells enriched from blood (not recorded which). The CDR3 spells CASRTVHPSGEKLFF. CDR3 coding DNA: TGTGCCAGTAGGACAGTACACCCTTCTGGGGAAAAACTGTTTTTT.